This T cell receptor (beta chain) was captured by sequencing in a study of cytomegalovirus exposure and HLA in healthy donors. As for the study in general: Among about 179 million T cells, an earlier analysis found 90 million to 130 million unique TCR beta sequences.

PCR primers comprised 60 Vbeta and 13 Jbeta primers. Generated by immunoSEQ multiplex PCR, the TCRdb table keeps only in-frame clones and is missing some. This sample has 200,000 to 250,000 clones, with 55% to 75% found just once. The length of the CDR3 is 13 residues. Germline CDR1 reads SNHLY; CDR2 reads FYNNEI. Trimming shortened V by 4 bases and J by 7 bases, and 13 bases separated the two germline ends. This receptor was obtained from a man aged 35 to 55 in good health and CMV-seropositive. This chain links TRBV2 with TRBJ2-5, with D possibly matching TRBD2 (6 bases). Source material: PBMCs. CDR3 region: CASSGGLGGTQYF. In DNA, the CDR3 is TGTGCCAGCAGTGGGGGTCTGGGGGGGACCCAGTACTTC.